This T cell receptor beta chain is drawn from a study of immune evolution from preneoplasia to lung adenocarcinoma. Whole-study context: HLA loss of heterozygosity: around 6.5% AIS, 15% MIA, around 35% ADC, none AAH. The study, taken as a whole, reports: Later-stage lesions seemingly showed higher T cell density and diversity than normal lung. Top clone share appeared to fall from AAH through AIS, MIA, adenocarcinoma.

Germline loops: CDR1 SGHAT, CDR2 FQNNGV. The V gene lost 8 bases and the J gene lost 2 bases, with 10 bases spanning the gap. CDR3 size: 12 residues. Macro-dissection enriched premalignant or tumor cells before nucleic acid extraction. The count of this clone is one. The target antigen is unknown. Some clones are missing from TCRdb's copy, which holds only in-frame ones; the method was immunoSEQ multiplex PCR. The sample records 14,000 to 15,000 clones, over 65% being singletons. Sequences were obtained from FFPE minimally invasive lung adenocarcinoma tissue. The V and J genes are TRBV11-2 and TRBJ2-7; weak D call: TRBD2 (5 bases). This clonotype was obtained from a person aged 60-80 years with lung adenocarcinoma. The CDR3 reads CASQLRAYEQYF. Written as DNA, the CDR3 is TGTGCCAGCCAGCTGAGGGCCTACGAGCAGTACTTC.